The clone carrying this T cell receptor beta chain came up a few times. What it binds is unknown. These data originate in a study of blood T cells in healthy people across ages. Study-wide results and limits: Naive CD4+ cells and diversity were both higher in long-lived donors than in aged donors. Considered underestimates were the diversity estimates obtained from one million T cells. Age brought a roughly linear fall in TCR beta diversity measured per million T cells.

This CDR3 is built from 14 residues. V gave up 3 bases and J gave up 0 bases, with 6 bases separating them. Germline V gene sequence: CDR1 SGHTA, CDR2 FQGNSA. The use of a sample-barcoded 5' primer and a J-beta primer mix characterized a second PCR of roughly 6 to 11 cycles. Through a template-switch adaptor with 12 random nucleotides, each cDNA molecule received a tag. MiXCR, run by TCRdb on the 5' RACE reads, gives a single entry per CDR3 protein. Altogether about 1.8 million distinct CDR3 sequences are present, around half being singletons, with the ten largest covering less than 2.5%. Material: blood. The chain is built from TRBV7-2 and TRBJ2-1; D is unclear. This clonotype was obtained from a woman between 40 and 55 years old in good health. The CDR3 nucleotides read TGTGCCAGCAGCTTTCTTCCCTCCTACAATGAGCAGTTCTTC. Translating it yields CASSFLPSYNEQFF.